The sequence of this T cell receptor beta chain was determined in a study of CD8+CD57+ T cells in acquired aplastic anemia. Study background: Across the sorted CD4+ and CD8+ cells, DNA amounts averaged about 3.1 ug. Study results and caveats: Patients and controls shared about 27 CD8+ CDR3 sequences. Any difference that existed in CD8+ Simpson's diversity between patients and controls was not significant.

Genomic DNA templated the TCR beta VDJ and CDR3 profiling. TCRdb reanalysed the reads using MiXCR and keeps one entry per CDR3 protein. The sample has a few hundred thousand distinct CDR3 sequences, approximately 79% seen once; the top ten hold around 40%. The CDR3 totals 16 residues. With V trimmed by 0 bases and J by 5 bases, 4 bases remained unmatched. CDR1 SGHRS and CDR2 YFSETQ come from the germline V gene. Previously, flow cytometry had revealed CD8+CD57+ cell expansion in the patients chosen for sequencing. Receipt of therapy had not occurred in any patient by the time of blood sampling. As to this clonotype: Its target is unknown.

This clonotype originated in a human donor with aplastic anemia. Sample: sorted CD4+, CD8+, or CD8+CD57+ T cells (not recorded which) from PBMCs. The V and J genes are TRBV5-1 and TRBJ2-6; 8 bases agree with TRBD1. CDR3: CASSLGDRYRANVLTF. In nucleotides, the CDR3 is TGCGCCAGCAGCTTGGGGGACAGGTATAGGGCCAACGTCCTGACTTTC.